Here is one T cell receptor (beta chain) with its context. The antigen is not known. The V segment lost 3 bases and the J segment 4 bases; nucleotides outside the gene matches: 5. This CDR3 has 15 amino acids. Germline loops: CDR1 SGHNT, CDR2 YENEEA. The data originate from a study of T cells in Graves' hyperthyroidism and ophthalmopathy. Study information: Peripheral blood samples were taken at initial diagnosis, prior to any treatment.

The CDR3 regions of TCR beta were amplified from RNA transcripts. A first-round RT-PCR of the TCR CDR3 used the HTBI primer set. TCRdb recomputed calls from the multiplex PCR reads with MiXCR, one row per CDR3 protein. Here the sample spans about 590,000 distinct CDR3 sequences, 12% to 15% being singletons. PBMCs were obtained from approximately 10 ml fresh peripheral blood. Study-wide findings and caveats: Model predictions of ophthalmopathy came a median roughly 6.4 months before onset.

This sequence originates from a woman between 18 and 29 years old with Graves' ophthalmopathy. Sequencing was done on a sample of blood. This chain connects TRBV11-3 to TRBJ2-1, with TRBD2 matching over 8 bases. CDR3 amino acids: CASSFRRGAYNEQFF. For the CDR3, the DNA is TGTGCCAGCAGCTTTAGGCGGGGGGCGTACAATGAGCAGTTCTTC. Full variable domain (rest looked up from reference TRBV11-3 and TRBJ2-1): EAGVVQSPRYKIIEKKQPVAFWCNPISGHNTLYWYLQNLGQGPELLIRYENEEAVDDSQLPKDRFSAERLKGVDSTLKIQPAELGDSAVYLCASSFRRGAYNEQFFGPGTRLTVL.